The clone carrying this T cell receptor beta chain was seen a single time. Germline is not matched at one junction end, which may reflect a read error. Germline lookup yields CDR1 SSHAT and CDR2 FNYEAQ (reference sequence). The CDR3 totals 18 residues. The sample originates from a study of blood T cell repertoires in COVID-19. Sequencing was performed with immunoSEQ multiplex PCR; in TCRdb, only in-frame clones are kept and a portion is missing. The sample includes about 59,000 clones, roughly 79% of them seen just once. Sequencing input: peripheral blood. This receptor was taken from a woman older than 75 with active or convalescent COVID-19. The gene calls are TRBV7-7 and TRBJ2-3; 9 bases fit TRBD1. Here the CDR3 reads CASSLGGTGMSGTDTQYF. Written as DNA, the CDR3 is TGTGCTAGCAGCTTAGGTGGGACAGGGATGAGTGGCACAGATACGCAGTATTTT. Looking up the rest from reference TRBV7-7 and TRBJ2-3 gives the full variable domain: GAGVSQSPRYKVTKRGQDVTLRCDPISSHATLYWYQQALGQGPEFLTYFNYEAQPDKSGLPSDRFSAERPEGSISTLTIQRTEQRDSAMYRCASSLGGTGMSGTDTQYFGPGTRLTVL.